The 27 T cell receptor beta chains below all came from one sample that was sequenced in a study of T-cell reconstitution after alpha-beta-depleted transplantation in children. The authors prepared the TCRbeta library with unique molecular identifiers. TCRdb re-derived calls from the PCR reads in MiXCR, one entry per CDR3 protein. Among around 600,000 distinct CDR3 sequences listed, roughly 24% were seen once. Specimen: PBMCs, mostly from graft donor cells, collected 360 days after TCRalphabeta/CD19-depleted stem cell transplant. The receptors shown here come from a boy in the first two years of life who had a stem cell transplant for acute myeloid leukemia, so the T cells may come from the graft donor.

The V and J genes are TRBV12-3 or TRBV12-4 and TRBJ2-5; D is possibly TRBD2 (7 bases). CDR3 size: 14 residues. With 6 bases removed from V and 5 bases from J, the gap between germline ends came to 16 bases. DNA for the CDR3: TGTGCCAGCAGGTGGGGGGGGCTAGGGGAGACCCAGTACTTC. Its protein product is CASRWGGLGETQYF.

This clonotype was seen a handful of times. The chain employs TRBV25-1 and TRBJ2-7; a weak D match, TRBD2 (5 bases). The germline V and J ends were trimmed by 5 bases and 2 bases, with 10 bases remaining between them. CDR1 MGHDK and CDR2 SYGVNS come from the germline V gene. The CDR3 contains 13 residues. DNA for the CDR3: TGTGCCAGCAGTTGGGGAGTCCCCTACGAGCAGTACTTC. Translation gives CASSWGVPYEQYF.

The chain recombines TRBV3-1 with TRBJ2-5, with a weak D call TRBD2 (5 bases). This CDR3 is built from 15 residues. CDR1 is LGHDT and CDR2 is YNNKEL in the germline V gene (reference sequence). The V end was cut by 4 bases, the J end by 2 bases, with 14 bases between. Here the CDR3 DNA reads TGTGCCAGCAGCCCCCGCGGACTGTCACAAGAGACCCAGTACTTC. Translation gives CASSPRGLSQETQYF.

The chain carries TRBV7-8 and TRBJ2-7; D might be TRBD1 or TRBD2, each matching 6 bases. V shed 1 base and J shed 7 bases, with 11 bases lying between them. Germline V CDR1 and CDR2: SGHVS, FQNEAQ. The length of the CDR3 is 13 residues. CDR3 region: CASSLGGADEQYV. The DNA for the CDR3 is TGTGCCAGCAGCTTAGGGGGGGCGGATGAGCAGTACGTC.

This clonotype was seen a handful of times. The chain employs TRBV4-3 and TRBJ2-1; D possibly corresponds to TRBD1 (6 bases). The CDR3 covers 16 residues. Germline values: CDR1 LGHNA, CDR2 YSLEER. V was trimmed by 2 bases and J by 5 bases, leaving 16 bases between them. CDR3 in amino acids: CASSQFTGPRNNEQFF. The CDR3 DNA sequence: TGCGCCAGCAGCCAATTTACAGGGCCGCGGAACAATGAGCAGTTCTTC.

The chain employs TRBV7-8 and TRBJ2-5; TRBD2 is a possible D gene (5 bases). This CDR3 has 16 amino acids. V lost 5 bases and J 1 base, leaving 17 bases between the germline ends. Germline loops: CDR1 SGHVS, CDR2 FQNEAQ. The DNA of the CDR3 is TGTGCCAGCAGCCAGACTCGGATGGCGGGCCAAGAGACCCAGTACTTC. This gives the protein CASSQTRMAGQETQYF.

The J gene is TRBJ1-4, the V gene TRBV12-3 or TRBV12-4, with a tentative D call TRBD1 (5 bases). The CDR3 sequence is 18 residues long. The germline V and J ends were trimmed by 3 bases and 7 bases, with 24 bases remaining between them. In DNA form, the CDR3 reads TGTGCCAGCAGTTTTGTGGGGGACGAGGCACGGGTCGGTGAAAAACTGTTTTTT. This encodes CASSFVGDEARVGEKLFF.

The chain joins TRBV20-1 to TRBJ1-3, with TRBD1 as a possible D gene (5 bases). Germline-derived CDR1 and CDR2 are DFQATT and SNEGSKA (reference sequence). Trimming shortened V by 0 bases and J by 8 bases, and 14 bases separated the two germline ends. The CDR3 has 14 amino acids. CDR3 bases: TGCAGTGCTAGAGATAACCAGAGGGGTTACACCATATATTTT. Its protein product is CSARDNQRGYTIYF.

The chain carries TRBV15 and TRBJ2-2; maybe TRBD1 (5 bases). This CDR3 has 16 residues. The V and J ends lost 0 bases and 0 bases respectively, with 8 bases between them. Per germline, CDR1 LNHNV and CDR2 YYDKDF (reference sequence). CDR3 nucleotides: TGTGCCACCAGCAGAGATCCAGGGCCGAACACCGGGGAGCTGTTTTTT. Translated: CATSRDPGPNTGELFF.

In the case of this clonotype: A read error may explain this, as a much larger clone is one base away. The chain is built from TRBV12-3 or TRBV12-4 and TRBJ1-1, with D possibly being TRBD1 (6 bases). The V gene lost 6 bases and the J gene lost 1 base, with 12 bases spanning the gap. The CDR3 has 14 amino acids. CDR3: CASSPGVANTEAFF. The DNA for the CDR3 is TGTGCCAGCAGCCCAGGGGTGGCGAACACTGAAGCTTTCTTT.

This clonotype appeared many times. J is TRBJ2-5 and V is TRBV25-1; D gene uncertain. V was clipped by 1 base and J by 5 bases, with 11 bases between them. In germline, CDR1 is MGHDK, CDR2 SYGVNS. The length of the CDR3 is 14 residues. The CDR3 DNA follows: TGTGCCAGCAGTGAATTCGATGAGGTCGAGACCCAGTACTTC. This codes for CASSEFDEVETQYF.

The chain carries TRBV12-3 or TRBV12-4 and TRBJ2-1; the D gene could be TRBD1 or TRBD2 (5 bases each). Trimming removed 0 bases at V and 3 bases at J, with 15 bases between. CDR3 length: 17 residues. CDR3 DNA sequence: TGTGCCAGCAGTTTAGCCTGGGACGGGAAAGGCTACAATGAGCAGTTCTTC. It translates to CASSLAWDGKGYNEQFF.

The table lists this clonotype with many counts. The chain employs TRBV4-3 and TRBJ2-2; D remains unclear. Germline CDR1 reads LGHNA; CDR2 reads YSLEER. This CDR3 has 16 residues. Trimming removed 0 bases at V and 0 bases at J, with 8 bases between. The CDR3 protein is CASSQDRAANTGELFF. The CDR3 nucleotides are TGCGCCAGCAGCCAAGATAGGGCAGCGAACACCGGGGAGCTGTTTTTT.

This clonotype occurred a few times. V usage is TRBV20-1 and J usage is TRBJ2-1, with 9 bases that match TRBD2. V was pared by 5 bases and J by 3 bases, with 11 bases of the junction left unmatched. Germline CDR1 is DFQATT and CDR2 is SNEGSKA (reference sequence). The CDR3 is 16 amino acids. CDR3 nucleotide sequence: TGCAGTGCTGATTACGCGGGGGGGCCTTACTACAATGAGCAGTTCTTC. The encoded protein is CSADYAGGPYYNEQFF.

This chain links TRBV24-1 with TRBJ2-7, with 7 bases matching TRBD1. The CDR3 consists of 13 residues. The V and J ends lost 2 bases and 5 bases, in that order; junction bases with no gene match: 2. Germline-derived CDR1 and CDR2 are KGHDR and SFDVKD. The CDR3 DNA is TGTGCCACCAGTGATTGGCAGGGGGACGAGCAGTACTTC. Residues: CATSDWQGDEQYF.

The gene calls are TRBV12-3 or TRBV12-4 and TRBJ2-3; perhaps TRBD1 as D (5 bases). The CDR3 has 11 residues. V gave up 6 bases and J gave up 10 bases, with 11 bases separating them. The DNA of the CDR3 is TGTGCCAGCAGGGGGCGCGAATCGCAGTATTTT. It yields the protein CASRGRESQYF.

The rearrangement joins TRBV20-1 to TRBJ1-3; D unclear. The CDR3 is 15 amino acids. In germline, CDR1 is DFQATT, CDR2 SNEGSKA (reference sequence). V was trimmed by 2 bases and J by 0 bases, leaving 11 bases between them. CDR3 DNA sequence: TGCAGTGCTAGATCCTACCTTAGCTCTGGAAACACCATATATTTT. This translates into CSARSYLSSGNTIYF.

The V gene is TRBV10-3, the J gene TRBJ2-7, with unresolved D. The CDR3 spans 13 residues. The V and J ends lost 0 bases and 12 bases respectively, with 15 bases between them. Germline CDR1 ENHRY, CDR2 SYGVKD. Written as DNA, the CDR3 is TGTGCCATCAGTGAGTCTGTCACCGGGTGGGGGTACTTC. Protein product: CAISESVTGWGYF.

The chain is built from TRBV5-1 and TRBJ2-3, with 8 bases identical to TRBD2. The J segment lost 0 bases and the V segment lost 4 bases, leaving 7 bases of the junction unmatched. There are 16 residues in the CDR3. The germline V gene encodes CDR1 SGHRS and CDR2 YFSETQ. CDR3 nucleotides: TGCGCCAGCAGCGGAAGCGGGGGAACTAGCACAGATACGCAGTATTTT. This translates into CASSGSGGTSTDTQYF.

The J gene is TRBJ2-3, the V gene TRBV29-1; D gene ambiguous. This CDR3 is 11 amino acids long. Trimming took off 3 bases at V and 7 bases at J, with 8 bases between the two ends. Germline CDR1 and CDR2: SQVTM and ANQGSEA. The CDR3 nucleotides are TGCAGCGTTGAGGGTCCTAATACGCAGTATTTT. Translating gives CSVEGPNTQYF.

The chain has TRBV6-1 and TRBJ2-1; no clear D gene. Per the germline V gene, CDR1 is MNHNS and CDR2 is SASEGT. This CDR3 region has 13 residues. V lost 2 bases and J lost 9, with 11 bases in between. This chain's CDR3 is CASSEFGRVEQFF. In DNA, the CDR3 is TGTGCCAGCAGTGAATTCGGGCGTGTTGAGCAGTTCTTC.

This clonotype was found a few times. V and J are TRBV6-5 and TRBJ2-5; 7 bases agree with TRBD1. V gave up 2 bases and J gave up 0 bases; unmatched junction bases: 9. Germline V CDR1 and CDR2: MNHEY, SVGAGI. This CDR3 region has 17 residues. The CDR3 loop reads CASSYHSRDRDQETQYF. The CDR3 bases are TGTGCCAGCAGTTACCACTCGAGAGACAGGGACCAAGAGACCCAGTACTTC.

The V and J genes are TRBV4-1 and TRBJ2-5, with D uncertain. CDR3 size: 16 residues. Per germline, CDR1 MGHRA and CDR2 YSYEKL. Trimming left V 5 bases short and J 1 base short, with 17 bases between. CDR3: CASSKLRTGSQETQYF. The CDR3 region has the DNA TGCGCCAGCAGCAAGCTTCGTACCGGGTCCCAAGAGACCCAGTACTTC.

Here the CDR3 reads CASSHGQGYEQYF. DNA of the CDR3: TGTGCCAGCAGCCATGGACAAGGATACGAGCAGTACTTC. This chain connects TRBV27 to TRBJ2-7, with D possibly matching TRBD1 (5 bases). Trimming left V 6 bases short and J 4 bases short, with 13 bases between. Germline V gives CDR1 MNHEY, CDR2 SMNVEV (reference sequence). This CDR3 region has 13 residues.

This clonotype turned up a few times. The gene calls are TRBV3-1 and TRBJ2-2; perhaps TRBD2 as D (5 bases). Looked up from germline, CDR1 is LGHDT and CDR2 is YNNKEL (reference sequence). CDR3 length: 17 residues. With 3 bases removed from V and 4 bases from J, the gap between germline ends came to 18 bases. For the CDR3, the DNA is TGTGCCAGCAGCCATTTTTCTGTCCGGGGATTCACCGGGGAGCTGTTTTTT. It is translated as CASSHFSVRGFTGELFF.

This rearrangement joins TRBV11-2 to TRBJ2-3, with 11 bases aligning to TRBD2. The V and J ends lost 0 bases and 3 bases, in that order; junction bases with no gene match: 5. Germline CDR1 reads SGHAT; CDR2 reads FQNNGV. The CDR3 is 17 residues long. Here the CDR3 DNA reads TGTGCCAGCAGCTTAGAGCGACTAGCGGGGAAAACAGATACGCAGTATTTT. Amino acids: CASSLERLAGKTDTQYF.

The CDR3 spells CASSYSTGRRNTEAFF. The CDR3 DNA sequence: TGTGCCAGCAGTTACTCGACAGGGAGGCGGAACACTGAAGCTTTCTTT. The rearrangement uses TRBV6-5 and TRBJ1-1, with 7 bases matching TRBD1. Germline lookup yields CDR1 MNHEY and CDR2 SVGAGI. The ends lost 0 bases at V and 1 base at J; junction bases unmatched: 5. The CDR3 sequence is 16 residues long.